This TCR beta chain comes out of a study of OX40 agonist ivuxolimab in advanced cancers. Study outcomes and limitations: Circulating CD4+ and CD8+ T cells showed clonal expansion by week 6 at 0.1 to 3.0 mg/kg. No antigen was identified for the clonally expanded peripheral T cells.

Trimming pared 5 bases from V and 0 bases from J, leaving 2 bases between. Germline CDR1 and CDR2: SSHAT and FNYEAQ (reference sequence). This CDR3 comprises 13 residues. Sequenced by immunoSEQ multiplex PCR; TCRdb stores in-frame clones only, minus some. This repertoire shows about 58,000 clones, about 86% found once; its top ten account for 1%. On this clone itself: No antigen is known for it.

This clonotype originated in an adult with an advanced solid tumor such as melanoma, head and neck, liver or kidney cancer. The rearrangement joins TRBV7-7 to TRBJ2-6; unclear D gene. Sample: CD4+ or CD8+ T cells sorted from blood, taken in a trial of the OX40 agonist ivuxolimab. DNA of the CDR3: TGTGCCAGCAGCAACTCTGGGGCCAACGTCCTGACTTTC. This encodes CASSNSGANVLTF.